This TCR beta chain was found in a study of blood T cell repertoires in COVID-19. Study at large: Spain, Italy and the United States supplied samples that represented acute and convalescent COVID-19. PBMCs, B-cell-depleted T cells, or T cells provided the cDNA or gDNA that made up the material.

Per the study methods: Nucleated cell counts were estimated from reference gene primer amplification. Repertoires were generated with immunoSEQ multiplex PCR, while TCRdb's copy carries only in-frame clones and drops some. That table is the source of V, J and clone size, and D and trimming were worked out from the DNA. Here the sample spans around 180,000 clones, around four fifths being singletons. What was sequenced was peripheral blood. This sequence originates from a man aged 70-80 years with active or convalescent COVID-19.

The CDR3 is CAIGGRDRGLYEQYF. Written as DNA, the CDR3 is TGTGCCATCGGAGGACGAGACAGGGGGCTATACGAGCAGTACTTC. This sequence joins TRBV10-3 and TRBJ2-7; 10 bases map to TRBD1. The trim removed 8 bases at V and 4 bases at J, leaving 11 bases unmatched. Germline values: CDR1 ENHRY, CDR2 SYGVKD. The CDR3 has 15 residues.